The entry that follows covers one T cell receptor (beta chain) sequence. This clone showed up just once. Its antigen is unknown. No qualities accompany the bases; no much larger clone lies one base away. Participants in the prospective study were enrolled through a virtual design, were aged roughly 18 to 100 years, and lived in 24 United States geographic areas. In the prospective study, cohorts were assigned on the basis of participant-reported clinical history obtained from a screening survey and a study questionnaire. Recovered participants in ImmuneRACE Cohort 3 were defined by two consecutive negative NP/OP PCR tests, clearance by a healthcare professional, or resolution of symptoms. In the prospective study, whole blood, serum and a nasopharyngeal or oropharyngeal swab were collected from each participant by mobile phlebotomists. Prospective study participants could optionally give additional blood draws and questionnaires over an approximately 2-month period. Prospective study blood samples were shipped either frozen or at room temperature before DNA extraction.

The record originates from a study of blood T cell repertoires in COVID-19 (dated by TCRdb to 2020 to 2022). Some background on the complete study: Samples covering the acute and convalescent phases of COVID-19 were provided by collaborators in the United States, Italy and Spain. The material from the prospective study consisted of cDNA or gDNA derived from T cells, B-cell-depleted T cells, or PBMCs. Deeply sampled blood TCRbeta repertoires from subjects exposed to, actively infected with, or recovered from COVID-19 were included in the dataset. The repertoires were released in a freely available public database intended as a resource for research on the immune response to SARS-CoV-2. Samples were obtained from the ongoing ImmuneRACE study (first 160 participants) and from 1,254 subjects provided by 6 global collaborators. A de-identified subject ID, COVID-19 status, age in years and sex were almost always included in the sample metadata. Where HLA class I and class II types were available, the types were taken from metadata supplied by the sample provider, not from assay-based typing.

TCRbeta CDR3 regions were amplified from genomic DNA using the immunoSEQ Assay, a bias-controlled multiplex PCR. In the source study's methods: The number of nucleated cells in each sample was estimated from the amplification of reference gene primers within the assay. Sequence reads were collapsed and filtered to measure the absolute abundance of every unique TCRbeta CDR3 rearrangement. Productive Simpson clonality was computed per sample as the square root of Simpson's diversity index over productive rearrangements. Here the immuneACCESS table is served through TCRdb, limited to in-frame sequences with V and J called. Missing clones are a known gap in these copies; in checked studies unresolved V genes cover under half, and the rest lacks a known reason. V, J and clone size are taken as reported in that table, and D and trimming were inferred from the DNA itself. This sample has about 430,000 clones in its table, and around 89% of those were observed once. 1% to 1.3% of the sample is taken by the ten largest.

Germline trimming amounts to 5 bases on V and 4 bases on J, with 1 as the count of junction bases outside the gene matches. Measured from the cysteine to the phenylalanine, the CDR3 is 12 residues long. Solely the CDR3 DNA is kept, with 36 bases framed from the first base. The paper's findings and limits, for the study overall: The amount of clinical and demographic metadata varied by source and participant and was provided uncurated.

Rearrangement joined TRBV12-3 or TRBV12-4 to TRBJ1-2; 7 of the junction bases match TRBD1. This receptor was identified in a young man who had recovered from COVID-19. Specimen: PBMCs or T cells enriched from blood (not recorded which). The nucleotide sequence is given as TGTGCCAGCAGTCGGGACAGCTATGGCTACACCTTC. Translated, this is CASSRDSYGYTF.